This record concerns one TCR beta chain sequence. The germline V gene encodes CDR1 ENHRY and CDR2 SYGVKD. The V and J ends lost 2 bases and 1 base, in that order; junction bases with no gene match: 0. This CDR3 is 14 amino acids long. This entry is derived from a study of T cells in Graves' hyperthyroidism and ophthalmopathy. Calling Graves' hyperthyroidism stable meant ophthalmopathy did not progress within 18 months. Disease duration under 2 months; hyperthyroidism patients were aged 18 to 65. Not enrolled were patients with uncontrolled infection, other autoimmune disease, pregnancy or lactation. For the diagnoses, clinical symptoms, serum thyroxine and TRAb, thyroid ultrasound and orbital computed tomography were used. Amplified TCR beta CDR3 regions derived from RNA transcripts. Using the HTBI primer set, a first-round RT-PCR was run on the TCR CDR3. TCRdb re-called the multiplex PCR reads with MiXCR, one entry per CDR3 protein. There are almost 600,000 distinct CDR3 sequences in the sample; 46% occur only once, and 7.5% to 8.5% lies in the top ten.

Sequenced: peripheral blood or thyroid tissue (not recorded which). The receptor comes from a woman between 18 and 29 years old with Graves' hyperthyroidism. This chain links TRBV10-3 with TRBJ1-1; TRBD1 matches 8 bases. The CDR3 DNA reads TGTGCCATCAGTGAGGGACAGGGGAACACTGAAGCTTTCTTT. It yields the protein CAISEGQGNTEAFF.